This T cell receptor (beta chain) was sequenced in a study of shared clonotypes between healthy human individuals. With regard to this clone: As yet, its antigen is unknown.

TCRdb's copy holds only in-frame clones and misses some; the assay was immunoSEQ multiplex PCR. The sample includes fewer than 1.6 million clones, around 98.5% of them seen just once. Study results and caveats: Non-shared clonotypes had lower generation probabilities than clonotypes shared by all four sorted-subset donors. The study generally estimated greater richness for naive than memory subsets.

The clonotype originates from a man aged 25 to 45 in good health. Sequencing input: naive CD4+ T cells sorted from blood. Noted subset: CD45RA+ positively selected.

The CDR3 region is CATPSYTEAFF. The CDR3 coding sequence is TGTGCCACCCCGTCTTACACTGAAGCTTTCTTT. The chain recombines TRBV5-3 with TRBJ1-1; D remains ambiguous. TRBV5-3 is annotated as an ORF whose role is uncertain. V lost 9 bases and J lost 3, with 9 bases in between. The length of the CDR3 is 11 residues.